Each of the 24 T cell receptor beta chains below was sequenced from the same sample in a study of metastatic and nonmetastatic thyroid tumors. TCRdb recomputed clones from the PCR reads via MiXCR. The table records over 15,000 clones, around 13% of them present only once. None of the patients had undergone any treatment ahead of thyroid surgery. The sequencing sample was made of blood. Receptors originate from a female donor with papillary thyroid cancer or a benign thyroid nodule (not recorded which). Some clones in this sample may be carry-over from other donors' samples.

Points on this clone: Relative to the germline gene, one junction end is altered; a read error may explain this. This chain links TRBV2 with TRBJ2-3; D remains ambiguous. This CDR3 has 16 residues. Germline V gene sequence: CDR1 SNHLY, CDR2 FYNNEI. This CDR3 reads CASWDPRVVSTYTQYF. The CDR3 nucleotides are TGTGCCAGCTGGGATCCCCGGGTGGTGAGCACATATACGCAGTATTTT. Filled out from reference TRBV2 and TRBJ2-3, the complete variable domain reads EPEVTQTPSHQVTQMGQEVILRCVPISNHLYFYWYRQILGQKVEFLVSFYNNEISEKSEIFDDQFSVERPDGSNFTLKIRSTKLEDSAMYFCASWDPRVVSTYTQYFGPGTRLTVL.

This clone was picked up a small number of times. A much larger clone differs by one base, so this may be a read error. Other DNA sequences in this sample translate to the same CDR3. The chain has TRBV2 and TRBJ2-7; D gene ambiguous. The CDR3 extends over 15 amino acids. From germline, CDR1 is SNHLY and CDR2 FYNNEI. DNA of the CDR3: TGTGCCAGCAGTGATGTATCTGCGATCTCCTACGAGCAGTACTTT. Its protein product is CASSDVSAISYEQYF.

This clone has at least ten counts. V is TRBV3-1 and J is TRBJ2-1, with D perhaps matching TRBD2 (6 bases). Germline lookup yields CDR1 LGHDT and CDR2 YNNKEL (reference sequence). V was cut by 4 bases and J by 4 bases, with 14 bases left in between. This CDR3 has 15 amino acids. This chain's CDR3 is CASSLRLAEYNEQFF. The CDR3 DNA reads TGTGCCAGCAGCCTCCGTTTAGCGGAGTACAATGAGCAGTTCTTC.

A few counts support this clone. The chain employs TRBV6-1 and TRBJ2-7; 11 nucleotides match TRBD2. The CDR3 has 13 amino acids. Germline assignment: CDR1 MNHNS and CDR2 SASEGT. V lost 8 bases to trimming and J lost 5 bases; unmatched junction nucleotides: 5. The CDR3: CASSGTSGNEQYF. DNA for the CDR3: TGTGCCAGCTCCGGGACTAGCGGTAACGAGCAGTACTTC.

Judged by abundance, this clone is medium-sized. The rearrangement links TRBV19 to TRBJ1-2, with D possibly TRBD1 on 6 matching bases. CDR1 and CDR2 from the germline V gene are LNHDA and SQIVND (reference sequence). This CDR3 region has 15 residues. V was shortened by 7 bases and J by 6 bases, with 21 bases between the two germline ends. The CDR3: CASISPAGGFNGYTF. The CDR3 region has the DNA TGTGCCAGTATTTCTCCCGCGGGGGGCTTTAATGGCTACACCTTC.

The V and J genes are TRBV6-2 or TRBV6-3 and TRBJ2-7, with D unclear. V gave up 8 bases and J gave up 3 bases, with 17 bases separating them. Germline V gene lookup returns CDR1 MNHEY and CDR2 SVGEGT. The CDR3 is made up of 14 amino acids. CDR3 DNA: TGTGCCAGCGGTCGGCAGACCACCTTCTACGAGCAGTACTTC. This sequence encodes CASGRQTTFYEQYF.

The rearrangement links TRBV30 to TRBJ2-1, with D tentatively TRBD1 (7 bases). CDR1 GTSNPN and CDR2 SVGIG come from the germline V gene (reference sequence). The CDR3 runs to 17 residues. Trimming removed 2 bases from V and 9 bases from J, with 26 bases in between. The CDR3 nucleotides read TGTGCCTGGAGTTCCCGAGGGGGCGGGAACCCCCCGGGTGAGCAGTTCTTC. It codes for CAWSSRGGGNPPGEQFF.

The chain is built from TRBV5-4 and TRBJ2-5, with D unresolved. This CDR3 contains 12 residues. Trimming cost V 5 bases and J 5 bases, with 10 bases left between them. Germline loops: CDR1 SGHNT, CDR2 YYREEE (reference sequence). Here the CDR3 DNA reads TGTGCCAGCAGTTTTGGGTTGGAGACCCAGTACTTC. It specifies CASSFGLETQYF.

This clone appeared many times. Given a much more abundant clone one base away, this may be a read error. Other DNA sequences in the sample encode the same CDR3. The J gene is TRBJ2-7, the V gene TRBV2, with no clear D. This CDR3 spans 15 amino acids. The germline V gene encodes CDR1 SNHLY and CDR2 FYNNEI. The CDR3 reads CASSDVSAISYEQYF. CDR3 coding DNA: TGTGCCAGCAGTGATGTATCGGCGATCTCCTACGAGCAGTACTTT.

On this clone: A much larger clone is a single base away; this may be a read error. The chain uses TRBV27 and TRBJ2-2; tentative D call: TRBD2 (5 bases). V lost 3 bases, J lost 1 base, and 18 bases lay in between. The CDR3 covers 18 residues. CDR1 is MNHEY and CDR2 is SMNVEV in the germline V gene (reference sequence). DNA for the CDR3: TGTGCCAGCAGTTTTCGATTTGACGGGATCTGGAACACCGGGGAGCTGTTTTTT. Translated, it gives CASSFRFDGIWNTGELFF.

This chain joins TRBV6-4 and TRBJ2-1, with 12 bases identical to TRBD1. Germline V gene data show CDR1 as MRHNA and CDR2 as SNTAGT. V lost 4 bases and J lost 8; bases outside the gene matches: 3. This CDR3 has 14 amino acids. CDR3 nucleotide sequence: TGTGCCAGCAGTGTGGGGACAGGGGGCTATGAGCAGTTCTTC. It translates to CASSVGTGGYEQFF.

This clone was observed a handful of times. V gene TRBV6-1 combines with J gene TRBJ1-1, with D possibly being TRBD1 (5 bases). The V and J ends lost 7 bases and 3 bases respectively, with 18 bases between them. Germline V lookup: CDR1 MNHNS, CDR2 SASEGT. The CDR3 consists of 15 residues. CDR3 sequence: CASTTLQGLYTEAFF. For the CDR3, the DNA is TGTGCCAGCACCACCCTCCAGGGATTGTACACTGAAGCTTTCTTT.

The sample holds many counts of this clone. CDR3 residues: CASSPLPGSGNYGYTF. The CDR3 DNA follows: TGTGCCAGCAGCCCCTTACCGGGGTCTGGAAACTATGGCTACACCTTC. This chain uses TRBV7-6 with TRBJ1-2, with D uncertain. Germline V gene lookup returns CDR1 SGHVS and CDR2 FNYEAQ. Trimming cost V 5 bases and J 2 bases, with 18 bases left between them. CDR3 length: 16 residues.

This clone was seen many times. The gene calls are TRBV18 and TRBJ1-2; 7 bases are shared with TRBD1. The V gene end was trimmed by 4 bases and the J gene end by 10 bases; junction bases not matched to a gene: 6. In germline, CDR1 is KGHSH, CDR2 LQKENI. This CDR3 spans 12 amino acids. The CDR3 here is CASSLRQGDYTF. The CDR3 nucleotides read TGTGCCAGCTCACTGCGACAGGGAGACTACACCTTC.

This clone was observed at least ten times. CDR3 sequence (DNA): TGTGCCAGCAGCTTAGTGCGAAACACTGAAGCTTTCTTT. Its protein product is CASSLVRNTEAFF. The rearrangement uses TRBV7-2 and TRBJ1-1; the D is unclear. The V end was cut by 1 base, the J end by 2 bases, with 5 bases between. In germline, CDR1 is SGHTA, CDR2 FQGNSA. The CDR3 loop spans 13 amino acids.

This clone is termed medium-sized. The rearrangement links TRBV6-2 or TRBV6-3 to TRBJ2-1; 8 nucleotides line up with TRBD2. The V gene end was trimmed by 2 bases and the J gene end by 4 bases; junction bases not matched to a gene: 4. Germline V gene data show CDR1 as MNHEY and CDR2 as SVGEGT. The CDR3 consists of 15 residues. The DNA for the CDR3 is TGTGCCAGCAGTTACGCGGGGGGCACGTACAATGAGCAGTTCTTC. It is translated as CASSYAGGTYNEQFF.

The chain combines TRBV6-1 with TRBJ1-5, with TRBD1 identical over 7 bases. Germline trimming cut 7 bases from V and 5 bases from J; bases unmatched to any gene: 8. CDR1 and CDR2 (germline): MNHNS, SASEGT. The CDR3 runs 14 residues. The CDR3 protein is CASTQGGIDQPQHF. CDR3 DNA sequence: TGTGCCAGCACTCAAGGGGGCATCGATCAGCCCCAGCATTTT.

The V and J genes are TRBV19 and TRBJ2-3; TRBD1 or TRBD2 may be the D gene (6 bases each). V was cut by 7 bases and J by 3 bases, with 11 bases left in between. CDR3 length: 13 amino acids. Germline CDR1 LNHDA, CDR2 SQIVND (reference sequence). CDR3 in DNA: TGTGCCAGTAAGAGGGGGAGGACAGATACGCAGTATTTT. Translated: CASKRGRTDTQYF.

This clone came up many times. The chain links TRBV20-1 to TRBJ1-4; D not certain. The CDR3 sequence is 13 residues long. The V gene lost 6 bases and the J gene lost 6 bases, with 14 bases spanning the gap. The germline V gene has CDR1 DFQATT and CDR2 SNEGSKA (reference sequence). The CDR3 nucleotides are TGCAGTGCCAGGACTTCCTGGGATGAAAAACTGTTTTTT. Its protein is CSARTSWDEKLFF.

This clone was counted at least ten times. The V and J genes are TRBV4-1 and TRBJ2-3; D unclear. Trimming shortened V by 5 bases and J by 0 bases, and 6 bases separated the two germline ends. This CDR3 is built from 13 residues. Germline V lookup: CDR1 MGHRA, CDR2 YSYEKL. The CDR3 sequence: CASSTHSTDTQYF. The CDR3 DNA reads as TGCGCCAGCAGCACACACAGCACAGATACGCAGTATTTT.

This clone was picked up a small number of times. This sequence joins TRBV12-3 or TRBV12-4 and TRBJ2-3; D is uncertain. Trimming shortened V by 3 bases and J by 2 bases, and 3 bases separated the two germline ends. CDR3 size: 12 residues. CDR3 nucleotide sequence: TGTGCCAGCAGTTTGGACACAGATACGCAGTATTTT. Protein: CASSLDTDTQYF.

This clone is medium-sized by share. The V call is TRBV15, the J call TRBJ1-5; no clear D gene. The CDR3 consists of 13 residues. Trimming removed 0 bases from V and 7 bases from J, with 7 bases in between. Per germline, CDR1 LNHNV and CDR2 YYDKDF (reference sequence). CDR3 in DNA: TGTGCCACCAGCAGAGAAGGAGGACAGCCCCAGCATTTT. Its protein product is CATSREGGQPQHF.

This clone was found once. The genes are TRBV20-1 and TRBJ2-1; D remains unclear. The CDR3 runs 14 residues. V was pared by 0 bases and J by 9 bases, with 15 bases between. Germline V gives CDR1 DFQATT, CDR2 SNEGSKA (reference sequence). CDR3 sequence: CSARDRTSSGEQFF. CDR3 sequence (DNA): TGCAGTGCTAGAGATAGGACGTCGTCGGGTGAGCAGTTCTTC.

This clone was seen many times. The chain couples TRBV2 to TRBJ2-7; D might be TRBD2 (5 bases). Germline CDR1 reads SNHLY; CDR2 reads FYNNEI. The CDR3 totals 12 residues. With 6 bases removed from V and 7 bases from J, the gap between germline ends came to 13 bases. The CDR3 coding sequence is TGTGCCAGCAGGCGGACCCCGGGGGAGCAGTACTTC. Encoded protein: CASRRTPGEQYF.